Sequencing of this T cell receptor beta chain was carried out in a study of cytotoxic CD8 clonotypes in ibrutinib-treated CLL. Deep sequencing aimed at 1 in 200,000 to 1 in 1 million T cells' resolution. The table came from immunoSEQ multiplex PCR; TCRdb's copy has only in-frame clones and leaves some out. The table has approximately 170,000 clones, more than 70% seen once. After removal of 5 bases from V and 4 bases from J, the junction contained 7 bases not matched to a gene. CDR3 length: 14 amino acids. Germline lookup yields CDR1 SEHNR and CDR2 FQNEAQ (reference sequence). The J gene is TRBJ1-2, the V gene TRBV7-9, with TRBD1 identical over 7 bases. The TCR sequence derives from a human donor with chronic lymphocytic leukemia. Specimen: PBMCs, collected at disease progression, from a patient treated with ibrutinib. CDR3 in DNA: TGTGCCAGCAGCCCTGGGACAGAGGGCTATGGCTACACCTTC. Protein sequence: CASSPGTEGYGYTF.